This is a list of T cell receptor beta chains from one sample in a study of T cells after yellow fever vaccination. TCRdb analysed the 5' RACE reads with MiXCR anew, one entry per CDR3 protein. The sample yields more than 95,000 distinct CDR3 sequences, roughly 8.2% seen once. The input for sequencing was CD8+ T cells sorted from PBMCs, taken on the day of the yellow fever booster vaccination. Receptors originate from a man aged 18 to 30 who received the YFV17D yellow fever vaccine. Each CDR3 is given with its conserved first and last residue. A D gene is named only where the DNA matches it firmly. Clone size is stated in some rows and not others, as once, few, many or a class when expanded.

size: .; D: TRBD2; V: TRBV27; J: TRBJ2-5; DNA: TGTGCCAGCAGTCCTAGCGGGGGGATCCTCCCGGAGACCCAGTACTTC; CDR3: CASSPSGGILPETQYF
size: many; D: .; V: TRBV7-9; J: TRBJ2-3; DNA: TGTGCCAGCAGCTTATTAGGGGGGCCAGCAGATACGCAGTATTTT; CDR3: CASSLLGGPADTQYF
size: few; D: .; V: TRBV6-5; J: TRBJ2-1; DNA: TGTGCCAGCAGTTACAATGGTGAGCAGTTCTTC; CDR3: CASSYNGEQFF
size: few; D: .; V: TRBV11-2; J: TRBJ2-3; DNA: TGTGCCAGCACTCCCCCCGGAGCGGGTCGGGACACGCAGTATTTT; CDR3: CASTPPGAGRDTQYF
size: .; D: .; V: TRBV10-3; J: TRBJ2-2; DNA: TGTGCCATCACCGGGACGGAGAACACCGGGGAGCTGTTTTTT; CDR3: CAITGTENTGELFF
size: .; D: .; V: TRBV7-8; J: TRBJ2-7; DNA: TGTGCCAGCAGCAACTACGAGCAGTACTTC; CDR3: CASSNYEQYF
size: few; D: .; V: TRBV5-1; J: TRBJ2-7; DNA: TGCGCCAGCAGCTGGGGCGAAGGAGACTCCTACGAGCAGTACTTC; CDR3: CASSWGEGDSYEQYF
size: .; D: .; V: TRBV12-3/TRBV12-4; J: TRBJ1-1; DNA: TGTGCCAGCAGCGCCCCCCAGAACACTGAAGCTTTCTTT; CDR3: CASSAPQNTEAFF
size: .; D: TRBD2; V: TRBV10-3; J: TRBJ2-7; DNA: TGTGCCATCAGTGAGTCCGGGGGGTGGTCCTACGAGCAGTACTTC; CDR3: CAISESGGWSYEQYF
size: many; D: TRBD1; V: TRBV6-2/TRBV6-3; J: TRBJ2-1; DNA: TGTGCCAGCAGTACAAGCCCGGACAGGGGGAGGGAGTTCTTC; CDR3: CASSTSPDRGREFF
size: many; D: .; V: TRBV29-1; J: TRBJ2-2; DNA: TGCAGCGTTCTAGAGGGGGAGCTGTTTTTT; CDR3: CSVLEGELFF
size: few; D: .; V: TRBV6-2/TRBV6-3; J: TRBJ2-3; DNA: TGTGCCAGCAGTTACCCCGGTCAGGCTTATCTCACAGATACGCAGTATTTT; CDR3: CASSYPGQAYLTDTQYF
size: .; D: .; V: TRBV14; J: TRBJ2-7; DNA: TGTGCCAGCAGCCAACAGGGTTACGAGCAGTACTTC; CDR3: CASSQQGYEQYF
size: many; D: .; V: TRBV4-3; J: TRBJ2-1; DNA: TGCGCCAGCAGCCAAGAATTTCGGTCTCCAGGTGAGCAGTTCTTC; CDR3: CASSQEFRSPGEQFF
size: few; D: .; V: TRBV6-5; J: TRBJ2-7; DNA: TGTGCCAGCAGGACAGTTAGCTCCTACGAGCAGTACTTC; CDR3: CASRTVSSYEQYF
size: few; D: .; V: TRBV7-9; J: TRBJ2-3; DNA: TGTGCCAGCAGCTTCCTCGGGACCCGTAGCACAGATACGCAGTATTTT; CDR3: CASSFLGTRSTDTQYF
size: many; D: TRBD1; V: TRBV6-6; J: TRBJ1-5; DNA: TGTGCCAGCAGCTTGACAGGGTATAGCAATCAGCCCCAGCATTTT; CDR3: CASSLTGYSNQPQHF
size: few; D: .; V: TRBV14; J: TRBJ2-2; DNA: TGTGCCAGCAGCCAAGTTGGGTTCGGGGACGTCACCGGGGAGCTGTTTTTT; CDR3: CASSQVGFGDVTGELFF
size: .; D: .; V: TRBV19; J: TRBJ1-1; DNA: TGTGCCAGTAGTATTACGGGGGCCCCTATGAACACTGAAGCTTTCTTT; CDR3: CASSITGAPMNTEAFF
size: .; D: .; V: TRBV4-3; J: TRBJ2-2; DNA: TGCGCCAGCAGCCACTGGGGGGGCCCGAATCACTCCGGGGAGCTGTTTTTT; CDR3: CASSHWGGPNHSGELFF
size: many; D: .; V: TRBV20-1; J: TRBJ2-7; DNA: TGCAGTGCCTATCTCCAGGGGAGCTCCTACGAGCAGTACTTC; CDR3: CSAYLQGSSYEQYF
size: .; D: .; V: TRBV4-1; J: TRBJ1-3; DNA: TGCGCCAGCAGCCAAGCTCACATCTCTGGAAACACCATATATTTT; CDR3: CASSQAHISGNTIYF
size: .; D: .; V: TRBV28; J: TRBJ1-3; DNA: TGTGCCAGCACGTCACCACAAAGGGGCAGGGATGGAAACACCATATATTTT; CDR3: CASTSPQRGRDGNTIYF
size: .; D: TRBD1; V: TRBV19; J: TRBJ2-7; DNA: TGTGCCAGTAGTACGGCAGGGACAGGTGTGTACGAGCAGTACTTC; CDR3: CASSTAGTGVYEQYF
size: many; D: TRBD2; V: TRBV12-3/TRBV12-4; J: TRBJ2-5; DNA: TGTGCCAGCAGTTTCTCGCGGGGGGGCCCGGAGACCCAGTACTTC; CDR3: CASSFSRGGPETQYF
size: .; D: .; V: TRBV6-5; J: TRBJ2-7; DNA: TGTGCCAGCAGTTACAGAGCGGGCTCCTACGAGCAGTACTTC; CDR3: CASSYRAGSYEQYF
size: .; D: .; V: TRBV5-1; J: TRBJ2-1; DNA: TGCGCCAGCAGCTTGGCAGGGGTGTATGAGCAGTTCTTC; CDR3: CASSLAGVYEQFF
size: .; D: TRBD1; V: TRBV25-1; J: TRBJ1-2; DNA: TGTGCCAGCAGTAAGGACAGGGGAATGGAAGGTGGCTACACCTTC; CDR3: CASSKDRGMEGGYTF
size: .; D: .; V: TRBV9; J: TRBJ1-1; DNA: TGTGCCAGCAGCGTAGGGGGAGGGACGGTGGCTGAAGCTTTCTTT; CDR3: CASSVGGGTVAEAFF